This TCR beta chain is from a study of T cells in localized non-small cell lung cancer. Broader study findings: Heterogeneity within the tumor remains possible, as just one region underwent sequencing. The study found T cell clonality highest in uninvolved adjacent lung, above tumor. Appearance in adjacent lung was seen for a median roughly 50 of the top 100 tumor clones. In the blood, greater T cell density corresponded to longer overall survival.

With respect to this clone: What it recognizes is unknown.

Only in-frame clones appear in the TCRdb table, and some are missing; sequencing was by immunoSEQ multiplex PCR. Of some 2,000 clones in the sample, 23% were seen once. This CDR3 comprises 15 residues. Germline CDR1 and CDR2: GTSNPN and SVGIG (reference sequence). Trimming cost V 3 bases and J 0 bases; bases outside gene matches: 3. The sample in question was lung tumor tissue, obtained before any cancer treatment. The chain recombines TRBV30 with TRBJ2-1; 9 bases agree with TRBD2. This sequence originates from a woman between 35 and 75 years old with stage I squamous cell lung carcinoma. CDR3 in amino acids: CAWRLAGISYNEQFF. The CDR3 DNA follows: TGTGCCTGGAGGCTAGCGGGGATCTCCTACAATGAGCAGTTCTTC. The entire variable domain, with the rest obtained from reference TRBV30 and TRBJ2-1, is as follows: SQTIHQWPATLVQPVGSPLSLECTVEGTSNPNLYWYRQAAGRGLQLLFYSVGIGQISSEVPQNLSASRPQDRQFILSSKKLLLSDSGFYLCAWRLAGISYNEQFFGPGTRLTVL.